These 30 T cell receptor beta chains were all obtained from the same sample, sequenced in a study of blood T cell repertoires in COVID-19. Sequencing was performed with immunoSEQ multiplex PCR; in TCRdb, only in-frame clones are kept and a portion is missing. The sample includes hundreds of thousands of clones, more than 70% of them seen just once. The sample consisted of peripheral blood. Every receptor here comes from a woman in her seventies with COVID-19, enrolled during active disease.

CDR3 nucleotides: TGTGCCAGTGGCTCCGGGACAGGGGTTGAAAAACTGTTTTTT. This codes for CASGSGTGVEKLFF. The chain joins TRBV19 to TRBJ1-4; 10 positions agree with TRBD1. The trim removed 8 bases at V and 7 bases at J, leaving 7 bases unmatched. The CDR3 covers 14 residues. Germline CDR1 is LNHDA and CDR2 is SQIVND (reference sequence).

This clone occurred a few times. The chain couples TRBV27 to TRBJ2-7, with 7 bases lining up with TRBD2. This CDR3 contains 13 residues. Germline V gene sequence: CDR1 MNHEY, CDR2 SMNVEV (reference sequence). Trimming took 2 bases from V and 3 from J; bases not matched to a gene: 1. CDR3 coding DNA: TGTGCCAGCAGTTTAGGGGGGGGCTACGAGCAGTACTTC. Its protein product is CASSLGGGYEQYF.

V is TRBV5-1 and J is TRBJ1-4; TRBD1 might be the D (5 bases). This CDR3 is 16 amino acids long. V was trimmed by 4 bases and J by 2 bases, leaving 15 bases between them. CDR1 is SGHRS, CDR2 YFSETQ, per germline. The DNA of the CDR3 is TGCGCCAGCAGCACCTTGGGACTGGGGACTAATGAAAAACTGTTTTTT. Protein: CASSTLGLGTNEKLFF.

The V gene is TRBV5-1, the J gene TRBJ1-4; TRBD1 agrees at 8 bases. This CDR3 has 16 amino acids. After removal of 1 base from V and 7 bases from J, the junction contained 9 bases not matched to a gene. Per germline, CDR1 SGHRS and CDR2 YFSETQ. CDR3 nucleotides: TGCGCCAGCAGCTTGTCCGGACAGGGTCAAGGTGAAAAACTGTTTTTT. This translates into CASSLSGQGQGEKLFF. Looking up the rest from reference TRBV5-1 and TRBJ1-4 gives the full variable domain: KAGVTQTPRYLIKTRGQQVTLSCSPISGHRSVSWYQQTPGQGLQFLFEYFSETQRNKGNFPGRFSGRQFSNSRSEMNVSTLELGDSALYLCASSLSGQGQGEKLFFGSGTQLSVL.

J is TRBJ1-1 and V is TRBV6-2 or TRBV6-3; possibly TRBD1 for D (5 bases). The CDR3 loop spans 14 amino acids. The V end lost 5 bases, the J end lost 11 bases, and 21 bases lay between the germline ends. CDR1 MNHEY and CDR2 SVGEGT come from the germline V gene. CDR3 nucleotide sequence: TGTGCCAGCAGTAAGAGGGGACGCGGGGGGGAGGCTTTCTTT. Amino acids: CASSKRGRGGEAFF.

The chain carries TRBV2 and TRBJ2-2, with TRBD2 matching over 11 bases. Germline CDR1 is SNHLY and CDR2 is FYNNEI. The V and J ends lost 6 bases and 5 bases, in that order; junction bases with no gene match: 14. The CDR3 length is 18 residues. As DNA, the CDR3 is TGTGCCAGCAGCGGAAGGGTGGCTAGCGGGGGGCAAACCGGGGAGCTGTTTTTT. This gives the protein CASSGRVASGGQTGELFF.

Worth noting for this clone: The identical CDR3 is also encoded by other nucleotide sequences in the sample. J is TRBJ1-3 and V is TRBV7-6; D remains ambiguous. V dropped 1 base and J dropped 4 bases, with 8 bases sitting between them. The germline V gene encodes CDR1 SGHVS and CDR2 FNYEAQ. The CDR3 loop spans 14 amino acids. CDR3 DNA: TGTGCCAGCAGCTTAGGTGGGAGCGGAAACACCATATATTTT. Translation: CASSLGGSGNTIYF.

The chain combines TRBV5-6 with TRBJ1-1, with D maybe TRBD1 (5 bases). Germline V gene sequence: CDR1 SGHDT, CDR2 YYEEEE. V lost 1 base and J 8 bases, leaving 12 bases between the germline ends. The CDR3 is made up of 13 amino acids. This chain's CDR3 is CASSLPSPGEAFF. DNA of the CDR3: TGTGCCAGCAGCTTGCCCTCTCCAGGGGAAGCTTTCTTT.

The chain has TRBV7-6 and TRBJ1-1; 7 bases are a match to TRBD1. The CDR3 spans 14 residues. The V and J ends lost 7 bases and 0 bases, in that order; junction bases with no gene match: 5. The germline CDR1 and CDR2 sequences are SGHVS and FNYEAQ. The CDR3 spells CASTPGQLNTEAFF. In nucleotides, the CDR3 is TGTGCCAGCACCCCGGGACAGCTGAACACTGAAGCTTTCTTT.

The chain links TRBV6-2 or TRBV6-3 to TRBJ2-3, with D tentatively TRBD2 (5 bases). CDR3 length equals 13 residues. The germline V and J ends were trimmed by 5 bases and 5 bases, with 11 bases remaining between them. Germline V gene data show CDR1 as MNHEY and CDR2 as SVGEGT. Here the CDR3 reads CASSRSSLDTQYF. In DNA, the CDR3 is TGTGCCAGCAGTAGATCTAGCTTAGATACGCAGTATTTT.

V and J are TRBV12-5 and TRBJ1-4; weak D call: TRBD1 (6 bases). Per the germline V gene, CDR1 is LGHNT and CDR2 is FRNRAP. The CDR3 contains 14 residues. Between the trimmed V and J ends, which lost 1 base and 5 bases, there was a span of 8 bases. CDR3 in amino acids: CASGLGQGNEKLFF. Written as DNA, the CDR3 is TGTGCTAGTGGTTTGGGGCAGGGGAATGAAAAACTGTTTTTT.

The chain combines TRBV7-8 with TRBJ1-2, with D possibly being TRBD1 (5 bases). This CDR3 has 16 amino acids. The V gene's germline CDR1 is SGHVS and CDR2 FQNEAQ. V lost 0 bases to trimming and J lost 0 bases, with 11 bases between them. DNA for the CDR3: TGTGCCAGCAGCTTAGCGTCGGTACAGGCTAACTATGGCTACACCTTC. It encodes CASSLASVQANYGYTF.

The chain is built from TRBV9 and TRBJ2-7, with 12 bases lining up with TRBD2. The germline gives CDR1 SGDLS, CDR2 YYNGEE. This CDR3 spans 16 amino acids. The J segment lost 2 bases and the V segment lost 4 bases, leaving 7 bases of the junction unmatched. The CDR3 region is CASSPLAGGHAYEQYF. The CDR3 region has the DNA TGTGCCAGCAGCCCACTAGCGGGGGGCCACGCCTACGAGCAGTACTTC.

The chain employs TRBV20-1 and TRBJ2-7, with D maybe TRBD1 (6 bases). With 3 bases removed from V and 2 bases from J, the gap between germline ends came to 20 bases. Germline CDR1 DFQATT, CDR2 SNEGSKA (reference sequence). The CDR3 totals 16 residues. CDR3 sequence: CSASGGQGTTPYEQYF. DNA for the CDR3: TGCAGTGCTAGTGGGGGTCAGGGGACGACGCCCTACGAGCAGTACTTC.

There are a few counts of this clone. The chain carries TRBV9 and TRBJ1-2; unclear D gene. The CDR3 runs to 16 residues. The germline V gene encodes CDR1 SGDLS and CDR2 YYNGEE. Trimming took 4 bases from V and 2 from J, leaving 18 bases between them. CDR3 sequence: CASSHQLTTVNYGYTF. Written as DNA, the CDR3 is TGTGCCAGCAGCCACCAATTGACAACAGTCAACTATGGCTACACCTTC.

This clone occurred once. This chain uses TRBV5-1 with TRBJ2-7; 9 nucleotides agree with TRBD1. CDR1 and CDR2 (germline): SGHRS, YFSETQ. This CDR3 is 17 amino acids long. J lost 0 bases, V lost 0 bases, and 7 bases had no gene match. DNA for the CDR3: TGCGCCAGCAGCTTGGTCAGGACAGGGGAGTACTCCTACGAGCAGTACTTC. Translation gives CASSLVRTGEYSYEQYF.

The gene calls are TRBV29-1 and TRBJ1-1, with D possibly matching TRBD1 (6 bases). Germline CDR1 and CDR2: SQVTM and ANQGSEA. The CDR3 loop spans 16 amino acids. The germline V and J ends were trimmed by 0 bases and 2 bases, with 16 bases remaining between them. The CDR3 is CSVEDHSRGLNTEAFF. The CDR3, as DNA: TGCAGCGTTGAAGATCATTCCAGGGGACTAAACACTGAAGCTTTCTTT.

This clone has just a few counts. The genes are TRBV15 and TRBJ2-7, with D tentatively TRBD2 (6 bases). V was pared by 8 bases and J by 7 bases, with 18 bases between. The length of the CDR3 is 13 residues. Germline-derived CDR1 and CDR2 are LNHNV and YYDKDF (reference sequence). CDR3 DNA: TGTGCCACCGGCCTCGGGCGGGAACGGGAGCAGTACTTC. Translating it yields CATGLGREREQYF.

The CDR3 region is CASSPLGSEQFF. The CDR3 nucleotides read TGTGCCAGCAGCCCCCTGGGGAGTGAGCAGTTCTTC. The genes are TRBV7-6 and TRBJ2-1; perhaps TRBD2 as D (5 bases). V lost 5 bases and J lost 9, with 11 bases in between. The CDR3 is 12 amino acids. CDR1 and CDR2 (germline): SGHVS, FNYEAQ.

The rearrangement links TRBV5-1 to TRBJ1-1; 8 nucleotides align to TRBD1. With 5 bases clipped from V and 3 bases from J, the junction kept 6 bases outside the gene matches. The CDR3 is 14 amino acids. The germline gives CDR1 SGHRS, CDR2 YFSETQ. The CDR3 region is CASREQGEDTEAFF. For the CDR3, the DNA is TGCGCCAGCAGAGAACAGGGGGAGGACACTGAAGCTTTCTTT. The whole variable domain, remainder taken from reference TRBV5-1 and TRBJ1-1, is KAGVTQTPRYLIKTRGQQVTLSCSPISGHRSVSWYQQTPGQGLQFLFEYFSETQRNKGNFPGRFSGRQFSNSRSEMNVSTLELGDSALYLCASREQGEDTEAFFGQGTRLTVV.

This chain uses TRBV19 with TRBJ1-2; 7 bases match TRBD1. CDR3 length: 14 residues. J gave up 6 bases and V 5 bases, and 9 bases lay outside the gene matches. Germline V gene lookup returns CDR1 LNHDA and CDR2 SQIVND (reference sequence). Here the CDR3 reads CASSPPTGWDGYTF. In nucleotides, the CDR3 is TGTGCCAGTAGTCCCCCGACAGGGTGGGATGGCTACACCTTC.

The gene calls are TRBV9 and TRBJ1-3; D unresolved. Between the trimmed V and J ends, which lost 0 bases and 0 bases, there was a span of 10 bases. This CDR3 has 16 amino acids. Germline-derived CDR1 and CDR2 are SGDLS and YYNGEE. The CDR3 here is CASSVAGAYSGNTIYF. The CDR3 coding sequence is TGTGCCAGCAGCGTAGCGGGAGCTTACTCTGGAAACACCATATATTTT.

CDR3 nucleotide sequence: TGTGCCAGCAGCCCCCGACAGGGGGGCGAGCAGTACTTC. Translating gives CASSPRQGGEQYF. The genes are TRBV5-8 and TRBJ2-7, with TRBD1 matching over 9 bases. V lost 4 bases to trimming and J lost 6 bases; unmatched junction nucleotides: 5. The germline V gene has CDR1 SGHTS and CDR2 YDEGEE. This CDR3 has 13 amino acids.

The chain combines TRBV9 with TRBJ2-7; 8 bases are shared with TRBD1. This CDR3 is built from 15 residues. Germline trimming cut 4 bases from V and 2 bases from J; bases unmatched to any gene: 8. The germline CDR1 and CDR2 sequences are SGDLS and YYNGEE. As DNA, the CDR3 is TGTGCCAGCAGCCCCCAGACAGGGGAACCCTACGAGCAGTACTTC. This translates into CASSPQTGEPYEQYF.

The chain links TRBV6-1 to TRBJ1-6, with D perhaps TRBD1 (5 bases). Per germline, CDR1 MNHNS and CDR2 SASEGT. Trimming took off 2 bases at V and 5 bases at J, with 7 bases between the two ends. The CDR3 is 14 residues long. This chain's CDR3 is CASSEQGNNSPLHF. CDR3 DNA: TGTGCCAGCAGTGAACAGGGTAATAATTCACCCCTCCACTTT.

The chain employs TRBV2 and TRBJ1-5, with 7 bases identical to TRBD1. The ends lost 8 bases at V and 4 bases at J; junction bases unmatched: 2. The CDR3 covers 12 residues. The germline V gene has CDR1 SNHLY and CDR2 FYNNEI. The CDR3 reads CASDRENQPQHF. CDR3 nucleotide sequence: TGTGCCAGCGACAGGGAGAATCAGCCCCAGCATTTT. Filled out from reference TRBV2 and TRBJ1-5, the complete variable domain reads EPEVTQTPSHQVTQMGQEVILRCVPISNHLYFYWYRQILGQKVEFLVSFYNNEISEKSEIFDDQFSVERPDGSNFTLKIRSTKLEDSAMYFCASDRENQPQHFGDGTRLSIL.

The J gene is TRBJ2-7, the V gene TRBV2; 7 bases are a match to TRBD1. CDR3 length: 14 amino acids. V was pared by 5 bases and J by 0 bases, with 4 bases of the junction left unmatched. CDR1 is SNHLY, CDR2 FYNNEI, per germline. CDR3 residues: CASSKTGISYEQYF. The DNA of the CDR3 is TGTGCCAGCAGTAAGACAGGGATCTCCTACGAGCAGTACTTC.

This clone was detected a few times. This chain joins TRBV27 and TRBJ1-5; 9 nucleotides agree with TRBD1. The CDR3 runs 15 residues. The germline V gene encodes CDR1 MNHEY and CDR2 SMNVEV (reference sequence). V gave up 6 bases and J gave up 0 bases; unmatched junction bases: 3. The DNA for the CDR3 is TGTGCCAGCAGAGTACAGGGGGCTAGCAATCAGCCCCAGCATTTT. Its translation: CASRVQGASNQPQHF.

The chain recombines TRBV5-1 with TRBJ1-5; possibly TRBD1 for D (6 bases). Trimming took off 0 bases at V and 1 base at J, with 8 bases between the two ends. This CDR3 has 15 amino acids. The germline gives CDR1 SGHRS, CDR2 YFSETQ. CDR3 nucleotides: TGCGCCAGCAGCTTGGGGGGGACAAGCAATCAGCCCCAGCATTTT. It encodes CASSLGGTSNQPQHF.

This clone was picked up a small number of times. The V and J genes are TRBV20-1 and TRBJ2-3; 9 bases line up with TRBD2. The J segment lost 2 bases and the V segment lost 3 bases, leaving 6 bases of the junction unmatched. Germline CDR1 DFQATT, CDR2 SNEGSKA (reference sequence). This CDR3 contains 15 residues. Written as DNA, the CDR3 is TGCAGTGCTAGTGCGGGCGGGGGGGCCACAGATACGCAGTATTTT. This codes for CSASAGGGATDTQYF.